These 4 T cell receptor beta chains were all obtained from the same sample, sequenced in a study of T cell changes during pregnancy in multiple sclerosis. This table comes from immunoSEQ multiplex PCR, and its TCRdb copy is limited to in-frame clones, with some not included. Altogether about 32,000 clones are present, nearly 90% being singletons, with the ten largest covering about 10%. This material consisted of CD8+ T cells from peripheral blood mononuclear cells, taken in the second trimester of pregnancy. The receptors originated from a female donor with multiple sclerosis, enrolled in a pregnancy study.

The chain links TRBV9 to TRBJ1-5; D possibly corresponds to TRBD1 (6 bases). Trimming stripped 0 bases from V and 7 bases from J, with 14 bases between. The length of the CDR3 is 15 residues. CDR1 and CDR2 from the germline V gene are SGDLS and YYNGEE. CDR3 bases: TGTGCCAGCAGCGTAGACCAGGGGCAGGGACAGCCCCAGCATTTT. The encoded protein is CASSVDQGQGQPQHF. The variable domain in full, with the rest retrieved from reference TRBV9 and TRBJ1-5, is DSGVTQTPKHLITATGQRVTLRCSPRSGDLSVYWYQQSLDQGLQFLIQYYNGEERAKGNILERFSAQQFPDLHSELNLSSLELGDSALYFCASSVDQGQGQPQHFGDGTRLSIL.

The chain employs TRBV4-1 and TRBJ2-1; the D gene is possibly TRBD2 (6 bases). Looked up from germline, CDR1 is MGHRA and CDR2 is YSYEKL. The ends were cut back, 1 base at V and 6 bases at J, with 28 bases in the middle. The CDR3 runs to 20 residues. The DNA for the CDR3 is TGCGCCAGCAGCCAAGGACCGGGACTCCGGGCCCTACTATGGGTCAATGAGCAGTTCTTC. It codes for CASSQGPGLRALLWVNEQFF.

The rearrangement links TRBV7-6 to TRBJ2-1; D is perhaps TRBD2 (5 bases). V lost 2 bases to trimming and J lost 7 bases, with 15 bases between them. The CDR3 covers 15 residues. Germline V gene lookup returns CDR1 SGHVS and CDR2 FNYEAQ. This chain's CDR3 is CASSLPGVTKNEQFF. The DNA for the CDR3 is TGTGCCAGCAGCTTACCCGGGGTCACAAAAAATGAGCAGTTCTTC.

V usage is TRBV6-5 and J usage is TRBJ2-7; possible D gene TRBD2, 5 bases. Germline V gives CDR1 MNHEY, CDR2 SVGAGI. The CDR3 runs 14 residues. Trimming pared 5 bases from V and 3 bases from J, leaving 14 bases between. DNA for the CDR3: TGTGCCAGCAGTCCGTCCCAGGCGGGCTACGAGCAGTACTTC. Protein: CASSPSQAGYEQYF.